Listed below are T cell receptor beta chains from one sample, sequenced in a study of CD8 T cells in ankylosing spondylitis. TCRdb re-derived calls from the 5' RACE reads in MiXCR, one entry per CDR3 protein. Of 250,000 to 300,000 distinct CDR3 sequences in the sample, 15% to 20% are singletons; the top ten hold roughly a third. Specimen: blood, either unsorted or a sorted T cell fraction (not recorded which). The receptor set was obtained from a male donor with ankylosing spondylitis or in good health (not recorded which). CDR3s include the opening cysteine and the closing phenylalanine or tryptophan. Each record gives: CDR3 length, D gene, J gene, clone size, V gene, CDR3 DNA, CDR3 protein. A D gene is named only where the DNA matches it firmly. Clone size is not always given. Where it is, it says once, few, many or a class for expanded clones.

length: 14
D: NA
J: TRBJ2-7
size: few
V: TRBV7-2
DNA: TGTGCCAGCAGCTTTTTTCAGGGCCCCTACGAGCAGTACTTC
CDR3: CASSFFQGPYEQYF

length: 14
D: TRBD1
J: TRBJ2-1
size: many
V: TRBV29-1
DNA: TGCAGCGTCGACTCGGACAGGGGGGAGTATGAGCAGTTCTTC
CDR3: CSVDSDRGEYEQFF

length: 15
D: TRBD2
J: TRBJ2-7
size: NA
V: TRBV7-6
DNA: TGTGCCAGCAGCATGACTAGCGGGAGGGTCTACGAGCAGTACTTC
CDR3: CASSMTSGRVYEQYF

length: 14
D: NA
J: TRBJ1-1
size: many
V: TRBV29-1
DNA: TGCAGCGCCGATTCCAGGGAAGAAAACACTGAAGCTTTCTTT
CDR3: CSADSREENTEAFF

length: 15
D: NA
J: TRBJ1-6
size: few
V: TRBV7-9
DNA: TGTGCCAGCAGCTTAGGGTGGAGTACTAATTCACCCCTCCACTTT
CDR3: CASSLGWSTNSPLHF

length: 15
D: TRBD1
J: TRBJ1-5
size: many
V: TRBV5-1
DNA: TGCGCCAGCAGCTTAGGACAGGGTGGCAATCAGCCCCAGCATTTT
CDR3: CASSLGQGGNQPQHF

length: 13
D: TRBD2
J: TRBJ2-1
size: few
V: TRBV20-1
DNA: TGCAGTGCCAGTAGCGGGAGGAAGGAGGAGCAGTTCTTC
CDR3: CSASSGRKEEQFF

length: 15
D: TRBD2
J: TRBJ2-7
size: few
V: TRBV18
DNA: TGTGCCAGCTCACCCGCTAGCGGGAAAGACTACGAGCAGTACTTC
CDR3: CASSPASGKDYEQYF

length: 15
D: NA
J: TRBJ2-1
size: few
V: TRBV6-2/TRBV6-3
DNA: TGTGCCAGCAGCCCCTTACGGGACGCTAACAATGAGCAGTTCTTC
CDR3: CASSPLRDANNEQFF

length: 13
D: TRBD1
J: TRBJ2-7
size: NA
V: TRBV15
DNA: TGTGCCACCAGCCCGAGGACAGGGAGCGAGCAGTACTTC
CDR3: CATSPRTGSEQYF

length: 12
D: NA
J: TRBJ2-1
size: few
V: TRBV20-1
DNA: TGCAGTGCTAGGACACGTTACAATGAGCAGTTCTTC
CDR3: CSARTRYNEQFF

length: 16
D: NA
J: TRBJ2-7
size: NA
V: TRBV7-9
DNA: TGTGCCAGCAGCTCCGGCTTTGACAGGACTTACTACGAGCAGTACTTC
CDR3: CASSSGFDRTYYEQYF

length: 14
D: TRBD2
J: TRBJ2-1
size: NA
V: TRBV20-1
DNA: TGCAGTGCTAGTTTGGTTAGCGGGAGAAATGAGCAGTTCTTC
CDR3: CSASLVSGRNEQFF

length: 15
D: NA
J: TRBJ2-7
size: few
V: TRBV12-3/TRBV12-4
DNA: TGTGCCAGCAGCCCCTGGTCGGTGCACTCCTACGAGCAGTACTTC
CDR3: CASSPWSVHSYEQYF

length: 14
D: NA
J: TRBJ1-2
size: NA
V: TRBV10-3
DNA: TGTGCCATCAGCCCCGATTCCGCAGGATATGGCTACACCTTC
CDR3: CAISPDSAGYGYTF

length: 16
D: NA
J: TRBJ2-2
size: NA
V: TRBV12-3/TRBV12-4
DNA: TGTGCCAGCAGTTTCAGTCCAGACTTGAACACCGGGGAGCTGTTTTTT
CDR3: CASSFSPDLNTGELFF

length: 15
D: TRBD2
J: TRBJ2-1
size: NA
V: TRBV6-2/TRBV6-3
DNA: TGTGCCAGCAGTTACGTGACTAGCGGGTACAATGAGCAGTTCTTC
CDR3: CASSYVTSGYNEQFF